This TCR beta chain was found in a study of blood T cell repertoires in COVID-19. Study information: Spain, Italy and the United States supplied samples that represented acute and convalescent COVID-19. In each case, the material was cDNA or gDNA derived from T cells, B-cell-depleted T cells, or PBMCs.

The CDR3 contains 14 residues. Germline V gene data show CDR1 as LNHDA and CDR2 as SQIVND (reference sequence). The junction had 6 bases not matched to a gene; V was cut back by 4 bases and J by 7 bases. Authors' methods: Amplification of reference gene primers was used by the study to estimate nucleated cell counts. Profiled with immunoSEQ multiplex PCR; TCRdb holds only in-frame clones, not every one. V, J and clone size were drawn from that table, and D and trimming were deduced from the DNA. There are over 95,000 clones in the sample; about 85% occur only once, and roughly 1.6% lies in the top ten. This clone has a count of ten or more.

The sequencing sample was made of peripheral blood. The receptor was isolated from a man aged 50-59 years with acute or convalescent COVID-19. The V call is TRBV19, the J call TRBJ2-1, with 8 bases matching TRBD2. The DNA of the CDR3 is TGTGCCAGTAGTACCTCCGGGACTAGGAATGAGCAGTTCTTC. Translation gives CASSTSGTRNEQFF.